Given below is one TCR beta chain in context. Its antigen is still unknown. Base qualities were left out, and no much larger clone turns up one base away. Measured from the cysteine to the phenylalanine, the CDR3 is 15 residues long. The sequence is cut down to CDR3 DNA, 45 bases in frame from base 1. V loses 1 base, J loses 3 bases, and the germline ends lie 10 bases apart. The germline V gene (reference sequence) yields LGHDT for CDR1 and YNNKEL for CDR2. This sample was included in a study of blood T cell repertoires in COVID-19 (TCRdb year 2020). Regarding the research as a whole: Samples from collaborators originated in the United States, Italy and Spain and spanned both the acute and convalescent phases of COVID-19. The prospective study material was composed of cDNA or gDNA derived from T cells, B-cell-depleted T cells, or PBMCs. The dataset comprised deeply sampled blood TCRbeta repertoires from subjects exposed to, actively infected with, or recovered from COVID-19. The repertoires were made available in a free public database intended to serve as a resource for research on the immune response to SARS-CoV-2. The samples were drawn from the first 160 participants of the ongoing ImmuneRACE study and from 1,254 subjects provided by 6 global collaborators. Nearly every sample came with metadata listing a de-identified subject ID, COVID-19 status, age in years and sex. HLA class I and class II types, where available, came from metadata supplied by the sample provider rather than from assay-based typing.

TCRbeta CDR3 regions were amplified from genomic DNA using the immunoSEQ Assay, a bias-controlled multiplex PCR. The paper's data handling went like this. Within the assay, amplification of reference gene primers was used to estimate how many nucleated cells each sample contained. To quantify the absolute abundance of each unique TCRbeta CDR3 rearrangement, sequence reads were collapsed and filtered. For each sample, productive Simpson clonality was calculated as the square root of Simpson's diversity index across productive rearrangements. TCRdb provides this immuneACCESS table in a form limited to in-frame rearrangements. Some clones are lacking; in checked studies, under half of them reflect an unresolved V gene, and why the rest are absent is not known. That table furnishes V, J and clone size, whereas the DNA furnished D and trimming. Recorded for this sample are some 300,000 clones; about 90% of them occurred a single time. 6.3% of the sample is held by the ten biggest clonotypes.

Here is what the overall study found, with its caveats: The quantity of clinical and demographic metadata differed by source and by participant and was supplied without curation.

One collaborating source in Seattle enrolled patients while the patients were actively infected and followed the patients over time throughout the course of disease. Whole blood was collected in K2EDTA tubes by collaborating institutions according to the institutions' own protocols. For TCRbeta analysis, collaborators shipped samples as frozen whole blood, isolated PBMCs, or DNA extracted from either of those sample types. What was sequenced was peripheral blood. This TCR was sampled from a woman aged 45-65 years with COVID-19, enrolled during active disease. This chain is built from TRBV3-1 (or the pseudogene TRBV3-2) and TRBJ1-3, with the D segment identity uncertain. The CDR3 region: CASSQVLSYGNTIYF. The nucleotide sequence is given as TGTGCCAGCAGCCAAGTTTTATCTTATGGAAACACCATATATTTT.